Given below is one T cell receptor (beta chain) in context. The table came from immunoSEQ multiplex PCR; TCRdb's copy has only in-frame clones and leaves some out. Here the sample spans 6,500 to 7,500 clones, about 95% being singletons. The CDR3 runs to 14 residues. Trimming shortened V by 5 bases and J by 3 bases, and 12 bases separated the two germline ends. Looked up from germline, CDR1 is MDHEN and CDR2 is SYDVKM. This entry is derived from a study of technical replicates of blood from several donors. The chain joins TRBV28 to TRBJ2-3; D gene uncertain. Specimen: PBMCs. This clonotype originated in a human donor in good health. In DNA form, the CDR3 reads TGTGCCAGCAGTCCCCCAGATGCTACAGATACGCAGTATTTT. It specifies CASSPPDATDTQYF.